This passage covers 22 T cell receptor beta chains from one sample sequenced in a study of beta chain features in type 1 diabetes. Their antigens remain unidentified. Study-wide results and limits: In every one of the four CD4+ subsets, TCRB CDR3s were moderately but significantly shorter in Type 1 diabetes patients.

Every isolated RNA sample was fully reverse transcribed, so sequencing captured expressed TCRB transcripts. Libraries were prepared by immunoSEQ multiplex PCR; TCRdb keeps only in-frame clonotypes and omits some of them. This table holds under 200,000 clones, 6.5% to 10% found once. The sample taken for sequencing was central memory CD4+ T cells from blood. The receptor source for this set is a woman aged 18-35 years with type 1 diabetes.

The rearrangement links TRBV28 to TRBJ2-3; 13 positions match TRBD2. Germline V lookup: CDR1 MDHEN, CDR2 SYDVKM. The CDR3 contains 15 residues. The V and J ends lost 7 bases and 3 bases, in that order; junction bases with no gene match: 4. The CDR3 DNA sequence: TGTGCCAGCATGGGGACTAGCGGGAAAACAGATACGCAGTATTTT. Its protein is CASMGTSGKTDTQYF.

This clone was seen only a few times. The CDR3 DNA follows: TGCGCCAGCAGCCCGGAAGAGACCCAGTACTTC. The encoded protein is CASSPEETQYF. The gene calls are TRBV5-1 and TRBJ2-5; unclear D gene. V shed 4 bases and J shed 3 bases, with 4 bases lying between them. This CDR3 is built from 11 residues. Germline V gene sequence: CDR1 SGHRS, CDR2 YFSETQ.

The sample holds a few counts of this clone. V is TRBV6-5 and J is TRBJ2-2, with 8 bases lining up with TRBD2. CDR1 is MNHEY and CDR2 is SVGAGI in the germline V gene. Unmatched junction bases numbered 4, after V lost 2 bases and J lost 5 bases. The length of the CDR3 is 15 residues. The CDR3 DNA is TGTGCCAGCAGTTACCGGGGGGGTTTTACCGGGGAGCTGTTTTTT. The encoded protein is CASSYRGGFTGELFF.

The CDR3 protein is CASSQGAGFRTDTQYF. CDR3 DNA: TGTGCCAGCAGCCAAGGAGCGGGATTCCGCACAGATACGCAGTATTTT. The J gene is TRBJ2-3, the V gene TRBV7-2; 7 positions match TRBD2. The CDR3 sequence is 16 residues long. The germline gives CDR1 SGHTA, CDR2 FQGNSA. V lost 5 bases and J lost 1; bases outside the gene matches: 9.

Only a few counts were recorded for this clone. The rearrangement joins TRBV21-1 to TRBJ2-7; the listed D gene, TRBD1, was not tested against the DNA. TRBV21-1 is given as a pseudogene. The CDR3 length is 13 residues. The CDR3 DNA follows: TGTGCCAGCAGCAATTATTCCAGGGGAGAGCAGTACTTC. Residues: CASSNYSRGEQYF.

This clone was seen only a few times. This chain uses TRBV30 with TRBJ2-1, with 10 bases identical to TRBD1. The CDR3 is 13 residues long. Germline CDR1 is GTSNPN and CDR2 is SVGIG (reference sequence). Unmatched junction bases numbered 4, after V lost 4 bases and J lost 7 bases. The CDR3 loop is CAWMTGGRNEQFF. The CDR3 DNA reads as TGTGCCTGGATGACAGGGGGCAGGAATGAGCAGTTCTTC.

A few counts support this clone. The chain has TRBV7-2 and TRBJ2-5, with 12 bases aligning to TRBD2. Germline assignment: CDR1 SGHTA and CDR2 FQGNSA. V gave up 5 bases and J gave up 5 bases; unmatched junction bases: 9. This CDR3 comprises 16 residues. The CDR3 DNA reads TGTGCCAGCAGCCGGACTAGCGGGAAAGGGGAGGAGACCCAGTACTTC. Translating gives CASSRTSGKGEETQYF.

The V and J genes are TRBV29-1 and TRBJ2-3; D remains ambiguous. Trimming removed 7 bases at V and 2 bases at J, with 10 bases between. CDR1 and CDR2 (germline): SQVTM, ANQGSEA. The CDR3 sequence is 12 residues long. The CDR3 sequence: CSAHQNTDTQYF. The DNA for the CDR3 is TGCAGCGCCCACCAGAACACAGATACGCAGTATTTT.

The DNA for the CDR3 is TGTGCCATCAGTGAGTCTGCGGGGATAAACACCGGGGAGCTGTTTTTT. Residues: CAISESAGINTGELFF. The chain links TRBV10-3 to TRBJ2-2, with a tentative D call TRBD2 (6 bases). This CDR3 has 16 amino acids. Germline V lookup: CDR1 ENHRY, CDR2 SYGVKD. Trimming shortened V by 0 bases and J by 2 bases, and 10 bases separated the two germline ends.

This clone has only a few counts. The chain carries TRBV6-5 and TRBJ2-5, with 8 bases that match TRBD2. The CDR3 length is 15 residues. Germline-derived CDR1 and CDR2 are MNHEY and SVGAGI. The trim removed 2 bases at V and 7 bases at J, leaving 9 bases unmatched. This CDR3 is CASSYAAGEWGTQYF. The CDR3 DNA is TGTGCCAGCAGTTACGCAGCGGGAGAATGGGGGACCCAGTACTTC.

The chain carries TRBV30 and TRBJ2-5; D perhaps matches TRBD2 (5 bases). The CDR3 extends over 13 amino acids. Germline V CDR1 and CDR2: GTSNPN, SVGIG (reference sequence). V lost 2 bases and J 7 bases, leaving 14 bases between the germline ends. In DNA form, the CDR3 reads TGTGCCTGGAGTTCTGGTGGGAGTGGGACCCAGTACTTC. It is translated as CAWSSGGSGTQYF.

In regard to this clone: Within the sample, other DNA sequences also encode this same CDR3. The chain combines TRBV5-6 with TRBJ2-5; 13 positions agree with TRBD2. Germline lookup yields CDR1 SGHDT and CDR2 YYEEEE. Trimming removed 0 bases from V and 4 bases from J; junction bases left unmatched: 0. The CDR3 extends over 15 amino acids. The CDR3 bases are TGTGCCAGCAGCTTGGGACTAGCGGGAGGAGAGACCCAGTACTTC. It yields the protein CASSLGLAGGETQYF.

V is TRBV5-5 and J is TRBJ1-2; possibly TRBD1 for D (6 bases). Between the trimmed V and J ends, which lost 5 bases and 6 bases, there was a span of 17 bases. Germline-derived CDR1 and CDR2 are SGHKS and YYEKEE (reference sequence). The CDR3 totals 14 residues. The CDR3: CASRASGDQNGYTF. CDR3 sequence (DNA): TGTGCCAGCAGGGCGTCAGGGGATCAGAATGGCTACACCTTC.

This sequence joins TRBV6-5 and TRBJ1-1; maybe TRBD1 (6 bases). The CDR3 runs 14 residues. V lost 7 bases and J 1 base, leaving 13 bases between the germline ends. Per the germline V gene, CDR1 is MNHEY and CDR2 is SVGAGI. The chain's CDR3 is CASTQGHSNTEAFF. CDR3 DNA: TGTGCCAGCACCCAGGGACACTCGAACACTGAAGCTTTCTTT.

This clone has more than one count but fewer than ten. The gene calls are TRBV19 and TRBJ2-1; 7 nucleotides align to TRBD1. J lost 12 bases, V lost 5 bases, and 7 bases had no gene match. The CDR3 has 12 amino acids. Per the germline V gene, CDR1 is LNHDA and CDR2 is SQIVND (reference sequence). The CDR3 nucleotides read TGTGCCAGTAGTGAACAGGGGATATCGCAGTTCTTC. Translated: CASSEQGISQFF.

V usage is TRBV6-5 and J usage is TRBJ2-7; weak D call: TRBD2 (6 bases). Germline-derived CDR1 and CDR2 are MNHEY and SVGAGI. The CDR3 sequence is 15 residues long. V was trimmed by 6 bases and J by 2 bases, leaving 17 bases between them. DNA of the CDR3: TGTGCCAGCAGCCCCGGGACTCCGAAAGCCTACGAGCAGTACTTC. It encodes CASSPGTPKAYEQYF.

This clone has just a few counts. The rearrangement uses TRBV5-4 and TRBJ2-3, with TRBD2 matching 8 bases. This CDR3 comprises 17 residues. J gave up 2 bases and V 3 bases, and 11 bases lay outside the gene matches. Germline loops: CDR1 SGHNT, CDR2 YYREEE (reference sequence). Written as DNA, the CDR3 is TGTGCCAGCAGCTGGGGCCGGGGCGGGGGGCTCACAGATACGCAGTATTTT. This sequence encodes CASSWGRGGGLTDTQYF.

The chain combines TRBV2 with TRBJ2-3; 8 nucleotides match TRBD2. The V gene end was trimmed by 4 bases and the J gene end by 0 bases; junction bases not matched to a gene: 6. The CDR3 sequence is 16 residues long. Per germline, CDR1 SNHLY and CDR2 FYNNEI. The CDR3 is CASSAWTSPSTDTQYF. Written as DNA, the CDR3 is TGTGCCAGCAGTGCCTGGACTAGCCCAAGCACAGATACGCAGTATTTT.

This clone occurred once. The J gene is TRBJ1-6, the V gene TRBV10-3; no reliable D call. The CDR3 is 14 amino acids. Deletions cut 5 bases from V and 0 bases from J, with 5 bases between. CDR1 and CDR2 from the germline V gene are ENHRY and SYGVKD. DNA of the CDR3: TGTGCCATCAGTACGAGCTCCTATAATTCACCCCTCCACTTT. This encodes CAISTSSYNSPLHF.

The genes are TRBV7-9 and TRBJ2-5; tentatively, D is TRBD1 (6 bases). This CDR3 region has 14 residues. Germline V lookup: CDR1 SEHNR, CDR2 FQNEAQ (reference sequence). The V gene lost 5 bases and the J gene lost 3 bases, with 13 bases spanning the gap. This CDR3 reads CASSRGHSKETQYF. Written as DNA, the CDR3 is TGTGCCAGCAGCAGGGGACACAGCAAAGAGACCCAGTACTTC.

The V gene is TRBV5-4, the J gene TRBJ2-7, with a tentative D call TRBD1 (6 bases). The germline V gene has CDR1 SGHNT and CDR2 YYREEE (reference sequence). V dropped 0 bases and J dropped 2 bases, with 9 bases sitting between them. This CDR3 spans 14 amino acids. The CDR3 here is CASSLDRGTYEQYF. The CDR3 nucleotides are TGTGCCAGCAGCTTGGATAGGGGGACCTACGAGCAGTACTTC.

This clone was counted a few times. The chain carries TRBV6-5 and TRBJ1-5; D not resolved. Germline values: CDR1 MNHEY, CDR2 SVGAGI. The CDR3 is 13 residues long. Trimming took 7 bases from V and 5 from J, leaving 12 bases between them. The CDR3 reads CASTPTLYQPQHF. Written as DNA, the CDR3 is TGTGCCAGCACTCCGACACTCTATCAGCCCCAGCATTTT.